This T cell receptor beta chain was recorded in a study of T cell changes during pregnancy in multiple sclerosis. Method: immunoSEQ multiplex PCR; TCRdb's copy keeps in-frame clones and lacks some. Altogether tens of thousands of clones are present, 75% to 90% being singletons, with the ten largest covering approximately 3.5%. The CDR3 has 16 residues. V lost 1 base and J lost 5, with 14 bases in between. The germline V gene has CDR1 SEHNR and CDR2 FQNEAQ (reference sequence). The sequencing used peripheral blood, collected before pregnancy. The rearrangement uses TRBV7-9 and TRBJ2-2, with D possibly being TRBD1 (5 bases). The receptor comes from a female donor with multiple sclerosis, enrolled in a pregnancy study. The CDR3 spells CASSLGAQVLTGELFF. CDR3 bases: TGTGCCAGCAGCTTAGGCGCACAGGTACTGACCGGGGAGCTGTTTTTT.